This T cell receptor (beta chain) was profiled in a study of T cells in Graves' hyperthyroidism and ophthalmopathy. From RNA transcripts, TCR beta CDR3 regions were amplified. With the HTBI primer set, the TCR CDR3 went through a first round of RT-PCR. MiXCR was run by TCRdb on the multiplex PCR reads, yielding one entry per CDR3 protein. The sample holds some 530,000 distinct CDR3 sequences, 22% seen once. Germline loops: CDR1 MNHNS, CDR2 SASEGT. The CDR3 is 15 residues long. With 4 bases clipped from V and 3 bases from J, the junction kept 3 bases outside the gene matches. This chain joins TRBV6-1 and TRBJ2-3; 11 nucleotides line up with TRBD1. The sample comprised blood. The receptor comes from a woman aged 70-85 years with Graves' ophthalmopathy. CDR3 DNA: TGTGCCAGCAGTGGGGGACAGGGGGTGACAGATACGCAGTATTTT. Translating it yields CASSGGQGVTDTQYF.